This T cell receptor beta chain was observed in a study of response to subunit inactivated influenza vaccine (dated by TCRdb to between 2018 and 2020). A note on the overall study: Deep quantitative profiling of the T cell receptor repertoire was used in the study to follow responses to a trivalent subunit inactivated influenza vaccine. The paper as a whole reports these results and caveats: It was suggested by the authors that each seasonal influenza vaccination may recruit only a limited number of new T cells.

The library came from RT-PCR. The instrument given in TCRdb is Illumina HiSeq 2500. The public reads were reanalyzed by TCRdb: fastp trimming at Q25, MiXCR alignment, in-frame beta chains only. Here each entry gathers all rows of one CDR3 protein and keeps the most common genes and DNA. Counted in this sample were about 610,000 distinct CDR3 sequences; around 13% of them appeared once. The top ten clones comprise around 10% of the sample. V is pruned by 2 bases and J by 6 bases, leaving 11 bases of the junction without a gene match. The CDR3 covers 17 residues, taking in both the cysteine and the phenylalanine. Kept here is only the CDR3 DNA, which spans 51 bases and is read in frame from base 1. Via the germline V gene, CDR1 is MNHEY and CDR2 SVGEGT. At least ten counts were recorded for this clonotype. Its antigen has not been determined. Per-nucleotide qualities are absent, and no much larger clonotype sits a single base away.

The sequence was obtained from a man between 45 and 60 years old who received an inactivated influenza vaccine. Donor details come from another sample of the same person, matched by shared clones. The specimen comprised PBMCs from blood, sampled 11 to 12 days after vaccination. This sequence uses TRBV6-2 or TRBV6-3 and TRBJ2-1, and TRBD1 aligns with 9 junction nucleotides. The DNA sequence is TGTGCCAGCAGTTACCCGATCTATTACAGGGGGCTCAATGAGCAGTTCTTC. Its translation is CASSYPIYYRGLNEQFF.